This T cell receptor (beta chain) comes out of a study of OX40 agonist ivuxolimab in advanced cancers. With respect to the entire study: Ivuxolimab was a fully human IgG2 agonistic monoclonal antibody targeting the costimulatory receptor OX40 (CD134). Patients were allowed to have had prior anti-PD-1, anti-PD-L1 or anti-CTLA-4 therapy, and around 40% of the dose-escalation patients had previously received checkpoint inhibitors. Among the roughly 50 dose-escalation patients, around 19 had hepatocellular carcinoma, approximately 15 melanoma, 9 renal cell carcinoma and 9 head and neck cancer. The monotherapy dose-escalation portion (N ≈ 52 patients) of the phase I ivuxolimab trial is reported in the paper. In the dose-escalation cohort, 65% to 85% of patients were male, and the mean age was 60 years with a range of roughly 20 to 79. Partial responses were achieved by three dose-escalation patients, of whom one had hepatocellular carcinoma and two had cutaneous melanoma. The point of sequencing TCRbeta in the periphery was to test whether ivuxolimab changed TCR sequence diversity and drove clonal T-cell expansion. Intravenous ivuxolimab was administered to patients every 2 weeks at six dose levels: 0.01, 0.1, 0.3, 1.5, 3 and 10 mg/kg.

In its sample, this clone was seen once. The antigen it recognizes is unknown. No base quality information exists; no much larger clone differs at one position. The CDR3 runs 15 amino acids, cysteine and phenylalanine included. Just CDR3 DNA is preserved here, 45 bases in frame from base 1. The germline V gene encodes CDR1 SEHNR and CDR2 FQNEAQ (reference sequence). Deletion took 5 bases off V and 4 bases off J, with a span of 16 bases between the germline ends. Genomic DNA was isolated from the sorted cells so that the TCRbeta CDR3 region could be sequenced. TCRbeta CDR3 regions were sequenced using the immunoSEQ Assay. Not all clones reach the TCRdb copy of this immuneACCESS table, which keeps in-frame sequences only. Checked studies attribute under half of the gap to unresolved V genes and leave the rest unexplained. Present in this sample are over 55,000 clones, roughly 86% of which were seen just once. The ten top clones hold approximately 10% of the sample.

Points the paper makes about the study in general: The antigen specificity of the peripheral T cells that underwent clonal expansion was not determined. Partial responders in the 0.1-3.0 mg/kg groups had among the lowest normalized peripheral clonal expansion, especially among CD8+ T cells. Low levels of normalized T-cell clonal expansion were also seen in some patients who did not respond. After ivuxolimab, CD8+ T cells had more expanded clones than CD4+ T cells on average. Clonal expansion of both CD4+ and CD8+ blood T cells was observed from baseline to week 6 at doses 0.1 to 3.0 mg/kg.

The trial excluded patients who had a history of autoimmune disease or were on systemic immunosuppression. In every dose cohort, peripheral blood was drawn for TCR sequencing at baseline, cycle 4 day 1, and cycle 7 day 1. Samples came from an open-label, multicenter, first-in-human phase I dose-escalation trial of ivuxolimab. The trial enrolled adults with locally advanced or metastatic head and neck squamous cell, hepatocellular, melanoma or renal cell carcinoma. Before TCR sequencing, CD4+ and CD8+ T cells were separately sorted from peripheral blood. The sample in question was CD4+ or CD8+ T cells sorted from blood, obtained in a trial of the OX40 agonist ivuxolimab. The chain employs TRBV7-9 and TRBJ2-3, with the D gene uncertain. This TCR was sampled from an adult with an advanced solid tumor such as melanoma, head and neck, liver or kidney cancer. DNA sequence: TGTGCCAGCAGCCGTAACTACGAGGTTGCAGATACGCAGTATTTT. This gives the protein CASSRNYEVADTQYF. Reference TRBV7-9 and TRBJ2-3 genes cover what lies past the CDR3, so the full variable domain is DTGVSQNPRHKITKRGQNVTFRCDPISEHNRLYWYRQTLGQGPEFLTYFQNEAQLEKSRLLSDRFSAERPKGSFSTLEIQRTEQGDSAMYLCASSRNYEVADTQYFGPGTRLTVL.